These 23 T cell receptor beta chains were all obtained from the same sample, sequenced in a study of blood T cell repertoires in COVID-19. Data came from immunoSEQ multiplex PCR; TCRdb stores just in-frame clones and leaves some out. Among more than 95,000 clones listed, roughly 80% were seen once. Sequencing was performed on peripheral blood. The receptor source for this set is a man in his 60s with acute or convalescent COVID-19.

Comments on this clone: Within the sample, other DNA sequences also encode this same CDR3. This chain joins TRBV29-1 and TRBJ1-2; 7 nucleotides align to TRBD1. Per the germline V gene, CDR1 is SQVTM and CDR2 is ANQGSEA. This CDR3 comprises 12 residues. The V segment lost 2 bases and the J segment 5 bases; nucleotides outside the gene matches: 2. CDR3 bases: TGCAGCGTTGAACGACAGGGATATGGCTACACCTTC. It specifies CSVERQGYGYTF.

V usage is TRBV5-1 and J usage is TRBJ2-7, with TRBD1 as a possible D gene (6 bases). The V gene's germline CDR1 is SGHRS and CDR2 YFSETQ. The V end lost 5 bases, the J end lost 12 bases, and 18 bases lay between the germline ends. The CDR3 is 12 residues long. CDR3 sequence (DNA): TGCGCCAGCAGTTACCGGACAGCGCAATGGTACTTC. It encodes CASSYRTAQWYF.

The chain has TRBV27 and TRBJ2-3; TRBD2 agrees at 11 bases. CDR1 is MNHEY and CDR2 is SMNVEV in the germline V gene (reference sequence). Unmatched junction bases numbered 5, after V lost 5 bases and J lost 1 base. The CDR3 runs 16 residues. CDR3 loop: CASSPQGLAGTDTQYF. CDR3 sequence (DNA): TGTGCCAGCAGTCCCCAGGGACTAGCGGGCACAGATACGCAGTATTTT.

The rearrangement links TRBV7-9 to TRBJ1-1; 9 nucleotides match TRBD1. This CDR3 region has 15 residues. J gave up 4 bases and V 3 bases, and 6 bases lay outside the gene matches. Per the germline V gene, CDR1 is SEHNR and CDR2 is FQNEAQ (reference sequence). CDR3 sequence reads: CASSLGTGSGTEAFF. CDR3 bases: TGTGCCAGCAGCTTGGGGACAGGGTCTGGCACTGAAGCTTTCTTT.

This chain links TRBV11-2 with TRBJ1-3; a possible D gene is TRBD1 (5 bases). There are 14 residues in the CDR3. The germline V gene encodes CDR1 SGHAT and CDR2 FQNNGV. V lost 5 bases and J lost 2, with 10 bases in between. CDR3 DNA sequence: TGTGCCAGCAGCCTGGACACGACTGGAAACACCATATATTTT. Encoded protein: CASSLDTTGNTIYF.

Of note for this clone: In the same sample, other DNA sequences code for this CDR3. The chain combines TRBV5-1 with TRBJ2-5, with 7 bases identical to TRBD2. J was trimmed by 5 bases and V by 4 bases; bases with no gene match: 5. Germline V gene sequence: CDR1 SGHRS, CDR2 YFSETQ. This CDR3 is 13 amino acids long. CDR3: CASSRWGGETQYF. CDR3 nucleotides: TGCGCCAGCAGCAGGTGGGGGGGTGAGACCCAGTACTTC.

V usage is TRBV5-1 and J usage is TRBJ2-1; TRBD2 matches 8 bases. V lost 1 base to trimming and J lost 10 bases; unmatched junction nucleotides: 10. CDR1 and CDR2 (germline): SGHRS, YFSETQ. This CDR3 region has 15 residues. CDR3: CASSLTSGYAGEQFF. The CDR3 DNA reads TGCGCCAGCAGCTTGACTAGCGGATACGCGGGGGAGCAGTTCTTC.

The rearrangement links TRBV6-5 to TRBJ1-2; 7 bases match TRBD1. Trimming cost V 7 bases and J 8 bases; bases outside gene matches: 7. Germline values: CDR1 MNHEY, CDR2 SVGAGI. The CDR3 is 12 amino acids. CDR3 sequence: CASTDRAGGYTF. In DNA, the CDR3 is TGTGCCAGCACCGACAGGGCCGGCGGCTACACCTTC.

This rearrangement joins TRBV7-6 to TRBJ1-1; D is uncertain. The V end lost 0 bases, the J end lost 5 bases, and 7 bases lay between the germline ends. The CDR3 loop spans 13 amino acids. The germline V gene has CDR1 SGHVS and CDR2 FNYEAQ. For the CDR3, the DNA is TGTGCCAGCAGCTTAGCGATGAGGACTGAAGCTTTCTTT. Residues: CASSLAMRTEAFF. Full variable domain (remainder filled in from reference TRBV7-6 and TRBJ1-1): GAGVSQSPRYKVTKRGQDVALRCDPISGHVSLYWYRQALGQGPEFLTYFNYEAQQDKSGLPNDRFSAERPEGSISTLTIQRTEQRDSAMYRCASSLAMRTEAFFGQGTRLTVV.

This clone appeared a few times. The genes are TRBV19 and TRBJ2-7, with TRBD2 matching 10 bases. J was trimmed by 6 bases and V by 3 bases; bases with no gene match: 8. Germline V gene lookup returns CDR1 LNHDA and CDR2 SQIVND (reference sequence). The CDR3 is 15 amino acids. CDR3 region: CASSIQVAGGFEQYF. The CDR3 DNA sequence: TGTGCCAGTAGTATTCAAGTAGCGGGAGGCTTCGAGCAGTACTTC.

This rearrangement joins TRBV6-8 to TRBJ1-1; TRBD1 agrees at 9 bases. Germline V gives CDR1 MNHGY, CDR2 SAAAGT. This CDR3 comprises 13 residues. After removal of 7 bases from V and 6 bases from J, the junction contained 6 bases not matched to a gene. The CDR3: CASNGQGKPEAFF. CDR3 DNA sequence: TGTGCCAGCAACGGACAGGGGAAACCTGAAGCTTTCTTT.

The V gene is TRBV5-8, the J gene TRBJ2-1; 11 bases agree with TRBD1. Germline V gene lookup returns CDR1 SGHTS and CDR2 YDEGEE. The ends lost 0 bases at V and 6 bases at J; junction bases unmatched: 2. This CDR3 is 15 amino acids long. For the CDR3, the DNA is TGTGCCAGCAGCTTGGGGGGGACAGGGGGCAATGAGCAGTTCTTC. Its translation is CASSLGGTGGNEQFF.

The V call is TRBV20-1, the J call TRBJ1-1, with D unclear. Trimming removed 3 bases at V and 4 bases at J, with 12 bases between. CDR1 DFQATT and CDR2 SNEGSKA come from the germline V gene (reference sequence). This CDR3 has 13 amino acids. CDR3 residues: CSASTGFGTEAFF. In DNA, the CDR3 is TGCAGTGCTAGTACGGGGTTCGGCACTGAAGCTTTCTTT.

This chain connects TRBV7-9 to TRBJ1-1, with 7 nucleotides matching TRBD1. J lost 2 bases, V lost 1 base, and 1 base had no gene match. Per germline, CDR1 SEHNR and CDR2 FQNEAQ (reference sequence). This CDR3 is built from 14 residues. The CDR3 region is CASSLEGGNTEAFF. The CDR3 coding sequence is TGTGCCAGCAGCTTAGAAGGGGGCAACACTGAAGCTTTCTTT.

The chain combines TRBV28 with TRBJ1-2; 10 nucleotides match TRBD1. The CDR3 is 16 amino acids. CDR1 and CDR2 from the germline V gene are MDHEN and SYDVKM. The V and J ends lost 5 bases and 0 bases, in that order; junction bases with no gene match: 6. The CDR3 loop reads CASSTTGGRSNYGYTF. CDR3 DNA: TGTGCCAGCAGTACGACAGGGGGCCGTTCTAACTATGGCTACACCTTC.

V gene TRBV18 combines with J gene TRBJ1-2, with TRBD1 identical over 8 bases. The CDR3 has 17 amino acids. With V trimmed by 4 bases and J by 8 bases, 18 bases remained unmatched. The V gene's germline CDR1 is KGHSH and CDR2 LQKENI. This CDR3 is CASSLGQVEFRRTGYTF. The CDR3 DNA reads as TGTGCCAGCTCACTGGGACAGGTAGAGTTTAGGAGAACCGGCTACACCTTC.

The count of this clone is one. The chain couples TRBV6-5 to TRBJ2-3, with 9 bases aligning to TRBD1. The CDR3 extends over 14 amino acids. CDR1 and CDR2 (germline): MNHEY, SVGAGI. After removal of 7 bases from V and 4 bases from J, the junction contained 6 bases not matched to a gene. The CDR3 region is CASTDRGGADTQYF. Here the CDR3 DNA reads TGTGCCAGCACCGACAGGGGGGGCGCAGATACGCAGTATTTT.

The rearrangement joins TRBV11-2 to TRBJ1-1; TRBD1 agrees at 9 bases. CDR3 size: 16 residues. Losses at the gene ends were 0 bases for V and 3 bases for J; bases not matched to a gene: 5. Germline V gives CDR1 SGHAT, CDR2 FQNNGV. The CDR3 is CASSLEQGAAYTEAFF. Written as DNA, the CDR3 is TGTGCCAGCAGCTTAGAACAGGGGGCCGCCTACACTGAAGCTTTCTTT.

On this clone: At one of its ends the junction is not consistent with the germline gene, which may arise from a read error. Here the CDR3 reads CASSVARGGLPDPPFDF. CDR3 bases: TGTGCCAGCAGCGTAGCTCGTGGGGGACTCCCGGATCCACCATTTGACTTT. The rearrangement uses TRBV9 and TRBJ1-3, with a weak D call TRBD1 (5 bases). This CDR3 comprises 17 residues. Germline V gene lookup returns CDR1 SGDLS and CDR2 YYNGEE.

The CDR3 DNA sequence: TGCGCCAGCAGCTTGTTCCCGGGAGAGGACTCCGAGCAGTACTTC. Its protein product is CASSLFPGEDSEQYF. The chain has TRBV5-1 and TRBJ2-7; D is possibly TRBD2 (6 bases). The germline gives CDR1 SGHRS, CDR2 YFSETQ. This CDR3 is built from 15 residues. Deletions cut 1 base from V and 6 bases from J, with 17 bases between.

CDR3 coding DNA: TGTGCCAGTAGTTTGGGGGGACAGGGGGACCACGGCTACACCTTC. It specifies CASSLGGQGDHGYTF. The chain carries TRBV19 and TRBJ1-2, with 11 bases aligning to TRBD1. The CDR3 is 15 residues long. V trimming: 5 bases; J trimming: 8 bases; junction bases outside the gene matches: 10. Germline V gene lookup returns CDR1 LNHDA and CDR2 SQIVND (reference sequence).

The V call is TRBV19, the J call TRBJ2-3; TRBD2 agrees at 10 bases. There are 15 residues in the CDR3. Trimming removed 2 bases from V and 4 bases from J; junction bases left unmatched: 3. Per the germline V gene, CDR1 is LNHDA and CDR2 is SQIVND (reference sequence). CDR3 protein: CASSIFSGGPDTQYF. CDR3 bases: TGTGCCAGTAGTATATTTAGCGGGGGGCCAGATACGCAGTATTTT.

J is TRBJ1-1 and V is TRBV2; D gene uncertain. V lost 2 bases, J lost 4 bases, and 8 bases lay in between. This CDR3 has 13 residues. Germline values: CDR1 SNHLY, CDR2 FYNNEI. The CDR3, as DNA: TGTGCCAGCAGTGAACGGGAGCGCACTGAAGCTTTCTTT. This codes for CASSERERTEAFF.